This is a list of T cell receptor beta chains from one sample in a study of CD8 T cells in ankylosing spondylitis. TCRdb processed the 5' RACE reads anew with MiXCR; each CDR3 protein has one entry. The table shows 300,000 to 400,000 distinct CDR3 sequences, with around 22% occurring only once. Material for sequencing was blood, either unsorted or a sorted T cell fraction (not recorded which). These TCRs come from a male donor with ankylosing spondylitis. The CDR3 runs from the conserved cysteine through the conserved F or W. The D gene is left open where the match is weak. The size entry is marked missing in some rows and otherwise reads once, few, many or a size class.

size	D	J	V	DNA	CDR3
few	.	TRBJ2-7	TRBV7-9	TGTGCCAGCAGCTTATCGTTAGGGGACGAGCAGTACTTC	CASSLSLGDEQYF
few	.	TRBJ2-5	TRBV18	TGTGCCAGCTCACCGACAGCAACGGCAGAGACCCAGTACTTC	CASSPTATAETQYF
.	.	TRBJ2-3	TRBV3-1	TGTGCCAGCAGCCAAGGAGGGTATACCACAGATACGCAGTATTTT	CASSQGGYTTDTQYF
.	.	TRBJ2-7	TRBV12-3/TRBV12-4	TGTGCCAGCAGCGCCGACCGGTCGTACTACGAGCAGTACTTC	CASSADRSYYEQYF
few	.	TRBJ2-2	TRBV5-5	TGTGCCAGCAGCTTGAGGGCCCCAAACACCGGGGAGCTGTTTTTT	CASSLRAPNTGELFF
many	.	TRBJ2-7	TRBV4-1	TGCGCCAGCAGCCAAGAACCGGTAGTCCCTTACGAGCAGTACTTC	CASSQEPVVPYEQYF
few	TRBD2	TRBJ2-3	TRBV12-3/TRBV12-4	TGTGCCAGCAGCGCCCTAGCGGGAGATGGAGATACGCAGTATTTT	CASSALAGDGDTQYF
.	TRBD1	TRBJ2-7	TRBV20-1	TGCAGTGCTTCGCCGGGACAGGGTGCCGAGCAGTACTTC	CSASPGQGAEQYF
.	TRBD1	TRBJ2-7	TRBV7-9	TGTGCCAGCAGCTTAGGAGGACAGGGGGCCTACGAGCAGTACTTC	CASSLGGQGAYEQYF
.	.	TRBJ1-2	TRBV21-1	TGTGCCAGCAGCAGTAACAGGGATCTTAACTATGGCTACACCTTC	CASSSNRDLNYGYTF
few	.	TRBJ2-7	TRBV20-1	TGCAGTGCCCCCCGGGGGCGGGGGACGACCTACGAGCAGTACTTC	CSAPRGRGTTYEQYF
few	.	TRBJ2-1	TRBV6-2/TRBV6-3	TGTGCCAGCAGAACCGGGACCCAGGAGAATGAGCAGTTCTTC	CASRTGTQENEQFF
.	TRBD2	TRBJ2-7	TRBV3-1	TGTGCCAGCAGCCAAGATCCATTTGGGGGGGGTCAGTACTTC	CASSQDPFGGGQYF
few	.	TRBJ2-3	TRBV12-5	TGTGCTAGTGGTTCCCTGGATACGCAGTATTTT	CASGSLDTQYF
.	TRBD1	TRBJ1-4	TRBV20-1	TGCAGTGCTGTCCCGGGACAGGGGGCCTGGGAAAAACTGTTTTTT	CSAVPGQGAWEKLFF
.	TRBD2	TRBJ2-3	TRBV9	TGTGCCAGCAGCAGTAGGGGGACTAGCGGGGGCGTCACAGATACGCAGTATTTT	CASSSRGTSGGVTDTQYF